This TCR beta chain was observed in a study of blood T cells in healthy people across ages. Study-level information: Researchers report that template switching captured about one barcoded beta molecule per two T cells.

A second PCR, run for roughly 7 to 11 cycles, used a sample-barcoded 5' primer plus a J-beta primer mix. Each cDNA molecule was tagged by a template-switch adaptor that had 12 random nucleotides. All samples gave at least 2.5 million CDR3-containing paired-end reads. MiXCR was run by TCRdb on the 5' RACE reads, yielding one entry per CDR3 protein. The sample comprises roughly 1,500,000 distinct CDR3 sequences, about 31% of which are singletons, and approximately 11% rests with the top ten. The CDR3 spans 13 residues. The germline gives CDR1 GTSNPN, CDR2 SVGIG (reference sequence). Trimming shortened V by 7 bases and J by 3 bases, and 15 bases separated the two germline ends. No fewer than 7 million PBMCs went into each sample.

This rearrangement joins TRBV30 to TRBJ1-2; D is uncertain. Material for sequencing was blood. The source of this sequence is a woman aged 30 to 39 in good health. The CDR3 sequence is CASPVSRDYGYTF. CDR3 nucleotide sequence: TGTGCCTCCCCGGTCAGCCGAGACTATGGCTACACCTTC.